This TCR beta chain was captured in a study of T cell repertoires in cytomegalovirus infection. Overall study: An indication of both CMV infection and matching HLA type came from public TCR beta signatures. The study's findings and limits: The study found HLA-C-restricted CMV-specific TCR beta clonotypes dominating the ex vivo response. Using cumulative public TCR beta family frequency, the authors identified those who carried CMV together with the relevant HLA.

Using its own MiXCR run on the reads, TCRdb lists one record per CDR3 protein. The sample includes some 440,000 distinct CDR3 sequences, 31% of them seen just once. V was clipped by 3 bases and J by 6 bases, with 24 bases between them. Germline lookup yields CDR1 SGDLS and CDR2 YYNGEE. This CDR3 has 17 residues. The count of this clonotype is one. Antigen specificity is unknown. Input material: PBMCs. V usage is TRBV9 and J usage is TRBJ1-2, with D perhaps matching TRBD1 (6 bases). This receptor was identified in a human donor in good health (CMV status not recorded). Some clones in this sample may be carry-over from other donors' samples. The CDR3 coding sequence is TGTGCCAGCAGCGGACGGGGGCAGGGAAGTGCAAGAAATGGCTACACCTTC. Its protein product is CASSGRGQGSARNGYTF.